Listed here are 19 T cell receptor beta chains from one sample, sequenced in a study of control samples from healthy donors and cancer patients. TCRdb's copy holds only in-frame clones and misses some; the assay was immunoSEQ multiplex PCR. The sample holds fewer than 200,000 clones; 80% to 90% are singletons and the top ten take about 5.3%. The sample consisted of blood. The receptors were sampled from a woman aged 25 to 39 in good health.

The chain employs TRBV28 and TRBJ1-1; unclear D gene. Germline CDR1 reads MDHEN; CDR2 reads SYDVKM. V gave up 2 bases and J gave up 0 bases, with 7 bases separating them. The CDR3 length is 14 residues. The CDR3 loop reads CASSLAGMNTEAFF. The DNA of the CDR3 is TGTGCCAGCAGTTTAGCAGGTATGAACACTGAAGCTTTCTTT.

The V call is TRBV6-6, the J call TRBJ2-7, with D maybe TRBD2 (5 bases). V shed 6 bases and J shed 7 bases, with 13 bases lying between them. Germline CDR1 is MNHNY and CDR2 is SVGAGI (reference sequence). The CDR3 runs to 12 residues. The CDR3 region is CASSPRGSEQYF. The CDR3 bases are TGTGCCAGCAGCCCACGTGGGAGTGAGCAGTACTTC.

This clone was observed once. The chain carries TRBV5-1 and TRBJ2-3; possible D gene TRBD2, 5 bases. CDR1 and CDR2 (germline): SGHRS, YFSETQ. The CDR3 consists of 13 residues. Deletions cut 3 bases from V and 0 bases from J, with 5 bases between. CDR3 sequence: CASSWTSTDTQYF. The CDR3 nucleotides read TGCGCCAGCAGCTGGACTAGCACAGATACGCAGTATTTT.

The gene calls are TRBV7-2 and TRBJ2-3; D might be TRBD2 (5 bases). The V gene's germline CDR1 is SGHTA and CDR2 FQGNSA. This CDR3 is 13 amino acids long. The V end was cut by 5 bases, the J end by 6 bases, with 12 bases between. CDR3 DNA: TGTGCCAGCAGCCCCCAACTAGTCGATACGCAGTATTTT. Encoded protein: CASSPQLVDTQYF.

This rearrangement joins TRBV7-8 to TRBJ1-5; D remains ambiguous. From germline, CDR1 is SGHVS and CDR2 FQNEAQ. The germline V and J ends were trimmed by 5 bases and 0 bases, with 2 bases remaining between them. There are 12 residues in the CDR3. The CDR3 loop is CASSPSNQPQHF. The CDR3 DNA follows: TGTGCCAGCAGCCCTAGCAATCAGCCCCAGCATTTT.

The rearrangement joins TRBV10-3 to TRBJ2-5; no firm D call. This CDR3 comprises 13 residues. From germline, CDR1 is ENHRY and CDR2 SYGVKD. Between the trimmed V and J ends, which lost 3 bases and 5 bases, there was a span of 10 bases. In DNA, the CDR3 is TGTGCCATCAGTGAAAGATTCAGGGAGACCCAGTACTTC. It specifies CAISERFRETQYF.

The rearrangement uses TRBV7-8 and TRBJ1-2; 8 bases fit TRBD1. The CDR3 runs to 14 residues. V dropped 3 bases and J dropped 2; count of bases not matched to a gene: 2. Germline V CDR1 and CDR2: SGHVS, FQNEAQ. CDR3 sequence: CASSFNRGNYGYTF. The CDR3 DNA is TGTGCCAGCAGCTTCAACAGGGGGAACTATGGCTACACCTTC.

V and J are TRBV27 and TRBJ2-3; 10 bases fit TRBD1. The ends lost 6 bases at V and 5 bases at J; junction bases unmatched: 5. CDR3 length: 14 residues. The germline gives CDR1 MNHEY, CDR2 SMNVEV (reference sequence). CDR3 nucleotide sequence: TGTGCCAGCAGGCGACAGGGGGCGGTAGATACGCAGTATTTT. Translating gives CASRRQGAVDTQYF.

This chain joins TRBV19 and TRBJ1-1, with D unclear. The V end lost 6 bases, the J end lost 1 base, and 9 bases lay between the germline ends. CDR1 and CDR2 from the germline V gene are LNHDA and SQIVND (reference sequence). The CDR3 has 13 amino acids. The CDR3 here is CASRRTSNTEAFF. CDR3 bases: TGTGCCAGTAGGAGGACCTCGAACACTGAAGCTTTCTTT.

The chain is built from TRBV29-1 and TRBJ2-2; 9 bases are shared with TRBD1. The CDR3 is 14 residues long. Germline loops: CDR1 SQVTM, CDR2 ANQGSEA. Losses at the gene ends were 6 bases for V and 6 bases for J; bases not matched to a gene: 8. Here the CDR3 DNA reads TGCAGCGTGGCGGACAGGGGACGGCCCGGGGAGCTGTTTTTT. Translated, it gives CSVADRGRPGELFF.

This clone was detected once. The chain carries TRBV27 and TRBJ1-3; D gene uncertain. The V end was cut by 6 bases, the J end by 4 bases, with 4 bases between. The CDR3 spans 11 residues. Germline V gives CDR1 MNHEY, CDR2 SMNVEV (reference sequence). CDR3 nucleotides: TGTGCCAGCAGGGTCGGAAACACCATATATTTT. This encodes CASRVGNTIYF.

This clone was counted a few times. The chain employs TRBV5-1 and TRBJ2-6; no clear D gene. Trimming removed 0 bases from V and 0 bases from J, with 7 bases in between. CDR3 length: 16 amino acids. CDR1 and CDR2 (germline): SGHRS, YFSETQ. The CDR3 nucleotides read TGCGCCAGCAGCTTGGGACATCTCTCTGGGGCCAACGTCCTGACTTTC. Its protein product is CASSLGHLSGANVLTF. Filled out from reference TRBV5-1 and TRBJ2-6, the complete variable domain reads KAGVTQTPRYLIKTRGQQVTLSCSPISGHRSVSWYQQTPGQGLQFLFEYFSETQRNKGNFPGRFSGRQFSNSRSEMNVSTLELGDSALYLCASSLGHLSGANVLTFGAGSRLTVL.

The V and J genes are TRBV5-1 and TRBJ2-2; weak D call: TRBD1 (6 bases). Germline CDR1 and CDR2: SGHRS and YFSETQ. Trimming pared 5 bases from V and 8 bases from J, leaving 22 bases between. The CDR3 length is 16 residues. The CDR3 nucleotides read TGCGCCAGCAGAGTCGTCGGGACACCGTCCTCAGGGGAGCTGTTTTTT. Translation gives CASRVVGTPSSGELFF. Full variable domain (rest looked up from reference TRBV5-1 and TRBJ2-2): KAGVTQTPRYLIKTRGQQVTLSCSPISGHRSVSWYQQTPGQGLQFLFEYFSETQRNKGNFPGRFSGRQFSNSRSEMNVSTLELGDSALYLCASRVVGTPSSGELFFGEGSRLTVL.

The CDR3 region has the DNA TGTGCCAGCAGCTTGTTTGCAGGCTATGGCTACACCTTC. This codes for CASSLFAGYGYTF. This chain links TRBV5-4 with TRBJ1-2; unclear D gene. The length of the CDR3 is 13 residues. V dropped 1 base and J dropped 4 bases, with 8 bases sitting between them. Germline-derived CDR1 and CDR2 are SGHNT and YYREEE (reference sequence).

The gene calls are TRBV5-5 and TRBJ1-2, with 7 bases matching TRBD1. The CDR3 is made up of 14 amino acids. CDR1 is SGHKS, CDR2 YYEKEE, per germline (reference sequence). With 4 bases clipped from V and 8 bases from J, the junction kept 11 bases outside the gene matches. This CDR3 is CASSANRGMDGYTF. CDR3 bases: TGTGCCAGCAGCGCCAACAGGGGAATGGACGGCTACACCTTC.

The CDR3 region is CASSIVLGMNTEAFF. As DNA, the CDR3 is TGTGCCAGTAGTATAGTCCTGGGCATGAACACTGAAGCTTTCTTT. This sequence joins TRBV19 and TRBJ1-1; D remains unclear. The CDR3 length is 15 residues. Germline lookup yields CDR1 LNHDA and CDR2 SQIVND (reference sequence). Between the trimmed V and J ends, which lost 1 base and 0 bases, there was a span of 9 bases.

V and J are TRBV27 and TRBJ2-1, with D perhaps given as TRBD1 or TRBD2 (5 bases each). V lost 4 bases, J lost 6 bases, and 10 bases lay in between. Germline CDR1 and CDR2: MNHEY and SMNVEV (reference sequence). The CDR3 is made up of 13 amino acids. The CDR3 bases are TGTGCCAGCAGTTGGGGGTACCTCAATGAGCAGTTCTTC. It yields the protein CASSWGYLNEQFF.

This clone was found once. In nucleotides, the CDR3 is TGTGCCATCAGTAAGACCGGGACTAGCGCAGACAATGAGCAGTTCTTC. This sequence encodes CAISKTGTSADNEQFF. The genes are TRBV10-3 and TRBJ2-1; 10 bases line up with TRBD2. Germline CDR1 and CDR2: ENHRY and SYGVKD. V shed 5 bases and J 5 bases; nucleotides not matched to a gene: 9. The CDR3 length is 16 residues.

The chain has TRBV11-2 and TRBJ2-3; D unclear. The length of the CDR3 is 12 residues. Trimming removed 0 bases from V and 8 bases from J, with 6 bases in between. Per germline, CDR1 SGHAT and CDR2 FQNNGV. In nucleotides, the CDR3 is TGTGCCAGCAGCTTAGACCAGGCTACGCAGTATTTT. As protein: CASSLDQATQYF.